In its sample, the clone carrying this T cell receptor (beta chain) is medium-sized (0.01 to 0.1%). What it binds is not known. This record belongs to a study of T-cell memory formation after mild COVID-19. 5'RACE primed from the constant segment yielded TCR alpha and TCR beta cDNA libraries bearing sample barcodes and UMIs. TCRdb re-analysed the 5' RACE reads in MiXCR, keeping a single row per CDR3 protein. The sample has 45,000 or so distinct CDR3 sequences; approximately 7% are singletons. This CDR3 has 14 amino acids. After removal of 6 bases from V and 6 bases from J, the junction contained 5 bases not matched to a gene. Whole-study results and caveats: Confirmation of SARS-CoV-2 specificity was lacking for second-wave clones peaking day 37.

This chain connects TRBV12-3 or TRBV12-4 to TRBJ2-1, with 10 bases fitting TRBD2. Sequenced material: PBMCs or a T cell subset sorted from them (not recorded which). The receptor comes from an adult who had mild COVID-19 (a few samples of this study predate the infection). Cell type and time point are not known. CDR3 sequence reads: CASSSSSGSNEQFF. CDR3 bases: TGTGCCAGCAGCTCGTCTAGCGGGAGCAATGAGCAGTTCTTC.